This T cell receptor (beta chain) was profiled in a study of beta chain features in type 1 diabetes. Study-wide results and limits: For Type 1 diabetes patients, all four CD4+ subsets carried TCRB CDR3s that were moderately but significantly shorter.

Trimming took off 0 bases at V and 7 bases at J, with 15 bases between the two ends. The CDR3 is 15 amino acids. Germline V gene lookup returns CDR1 MNHEY and CDR2 SVGAGI. This clone turned up a few times. Its antigen is undetermined. Investigators reverse transcribed all isolated RNA, so they sequenced expressed TCRB transcripts. The method was immunoSEQ multiplex PCR; TCRdb's version includes in-frame clones alone and lacks a portion of them. The repertoire holds a few hundred thousand clones, with around 16% as singletons. The sequenced material came from naive CD4+ T cells from blood. The TCR comes from a young woman in good health. The J gene is TRBJ2-5, the V gene TRBV6-5; D is perhaps TRBD2 (7 bases). CDR3 sequence reads: CASSYSGEGVWTQYF. CDR3 DNA sequence: TGTGCCAGCAGTTACTCGGGGGAGGGGGTATGGACCCAGTACTTC.